This T cell receptor (beta chain) was retrieved from a study of technical replicates of blood from a handful of donors. The table came from immunoSEQ multiplex PCR; TCRdb's copy has only in-frame clones and leaves some out. The sample has roughly 62,000 clones, around 96% seen once. This CDR3 has 12 amino acids. The germline CDR1 and CDR2 sequences are SEHNR and FQNEAQ (reference sequence). The ends lost 5 bases at V and 14 bases at J; junction bases unmatched: 7. The chain joins TRBV7-9 to TRBJ2-1, with TRBD1 matching 9 bases. This clonotype was obtained from a human donor in good health. Some clones in this sample may be carry-over from other donors' samples. The sample was PBMCs. CDR3 region: CASSKGQGYEFF. The CDR3 region has the DNA TGTGCCAGCAGCAAGGGACAGGGCTATGAGTTCTTC.